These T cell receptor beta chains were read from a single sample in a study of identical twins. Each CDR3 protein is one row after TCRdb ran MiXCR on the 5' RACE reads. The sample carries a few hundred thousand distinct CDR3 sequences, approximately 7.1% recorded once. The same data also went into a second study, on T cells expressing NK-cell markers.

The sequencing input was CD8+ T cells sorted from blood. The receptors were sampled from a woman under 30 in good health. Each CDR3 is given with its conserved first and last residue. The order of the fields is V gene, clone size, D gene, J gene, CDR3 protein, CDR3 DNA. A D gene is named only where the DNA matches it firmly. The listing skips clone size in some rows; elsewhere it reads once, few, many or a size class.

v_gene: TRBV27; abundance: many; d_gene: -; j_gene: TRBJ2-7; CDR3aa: CASSLYYGNEQYF; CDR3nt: TGTGCCAGCAGTTTATATTATGGAAACGAGCAGTACTTC
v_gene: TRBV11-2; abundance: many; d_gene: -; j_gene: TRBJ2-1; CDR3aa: CASSLGLSLTREQFF; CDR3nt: TGTGCCAGCAGCTTAGGGCTTTCTCTTACTAGGGAGCAGTTCTTC
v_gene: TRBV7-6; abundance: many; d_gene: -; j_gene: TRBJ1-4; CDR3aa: CASSLFFCCEKLFF; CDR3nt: TGTGCCAGCAGCTTATTTTTTTGTTGTGAAAAACTGTTTTTT
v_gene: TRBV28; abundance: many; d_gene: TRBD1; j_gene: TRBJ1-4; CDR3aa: CASSPGQSIGKLFF; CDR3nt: TGTGCCAGCAGCCCGGGACAGTCTATCGGAAAACTGTTTTTT
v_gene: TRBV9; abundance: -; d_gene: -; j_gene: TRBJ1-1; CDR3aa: CASSVTLGNTEAFF; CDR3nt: TGTGCCAGCAGCGTAACCCTGGGGAACACTGAAGCTTTCTTT
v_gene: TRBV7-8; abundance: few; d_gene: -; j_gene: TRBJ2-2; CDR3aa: CASSFRATIGELFF; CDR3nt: TGTGCCAGCAGCTTCCGTGCAACGATCGGGGAGCTGTTTTTT
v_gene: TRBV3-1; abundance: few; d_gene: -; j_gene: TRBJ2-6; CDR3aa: CASSQEALLSSGANVLTF; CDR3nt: TGTGCCAGCAGCCAAGAAGCCCTGCTTTCCTCTGGGGCCAACGTCCTGACTTTC
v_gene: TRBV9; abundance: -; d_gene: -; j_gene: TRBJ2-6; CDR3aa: CASSAYSGANVLTF; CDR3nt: TGTGCCAGCAGCGCTTACTCTGGGGCCAACGTCCTGACTTTC
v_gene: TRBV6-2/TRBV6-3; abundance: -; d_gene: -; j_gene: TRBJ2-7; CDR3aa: CASSYVGSFREQYF; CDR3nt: TGTGCCAGCAGTTACGTCGGTAGTTTCCGCGAGCAGTACTTC
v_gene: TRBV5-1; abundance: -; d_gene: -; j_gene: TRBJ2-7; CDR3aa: CASSLEVPPDEQYF; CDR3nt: TGCGCCAGCAGCTTGGAGGTCCCCCCCGACGAGCAGTACTTC
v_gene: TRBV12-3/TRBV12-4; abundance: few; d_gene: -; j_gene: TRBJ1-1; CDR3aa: CASGGWGSNTEAFF; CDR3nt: TGTGCCAGCGGGGGATGGGGGTCGAACACTGAAGCTTTCTTT
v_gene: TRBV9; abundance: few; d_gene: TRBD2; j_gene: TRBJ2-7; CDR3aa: CASSVEGAGDDEQYF; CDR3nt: TGTGCCAGCAGCGTAGAGGGAGCGGGGGACGACGAGCAGTACTTC
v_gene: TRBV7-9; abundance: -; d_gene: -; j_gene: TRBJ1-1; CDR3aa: CASSLPQGLNTEAFF; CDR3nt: TGTGCCAGCAGCTTACCCCAGGGGCTGAACACTGAAGCTTTCTTT
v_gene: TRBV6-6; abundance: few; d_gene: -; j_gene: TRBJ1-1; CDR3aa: CASSYIRERAFF; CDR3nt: TGTGCCAGCAGCTACATTAGGGAGCGGGCTTTCTTT
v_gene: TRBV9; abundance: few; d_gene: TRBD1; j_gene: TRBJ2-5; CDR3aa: CASSGSYRGQETQYF; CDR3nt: TGTGCCAGCAGCGGGAGCTACAGGGGCCAAGAGACCCAGTACTTC
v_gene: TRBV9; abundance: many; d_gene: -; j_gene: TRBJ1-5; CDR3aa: CASTRASGNQPQHF; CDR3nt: TGTGCCAGCACTCGGGCGAGTGGCAATCAGCCCCAGCATTTT
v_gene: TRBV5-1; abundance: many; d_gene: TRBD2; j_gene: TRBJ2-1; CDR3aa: CASSFHLVVAGINEQFF; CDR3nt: TGCGCCAGCAGCTTCCACCTCGTTGTAGCGGGAATCAATGAGCAGTTCTTC
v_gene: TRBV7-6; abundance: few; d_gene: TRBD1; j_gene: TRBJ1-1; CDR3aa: CASSLIGTGGSEAFF; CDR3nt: TGTGCCAGCAGCTTAATCGGTACAGGGGGATCTGAAGCTTTCTTT
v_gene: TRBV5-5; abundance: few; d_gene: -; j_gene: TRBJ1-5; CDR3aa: CASSYYHSNQPQHF; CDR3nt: TGTGCCAGCAGCTATTATCATAGCAATCAGCCCCAGCATTTT
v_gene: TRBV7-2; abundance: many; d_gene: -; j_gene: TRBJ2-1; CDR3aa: CASRLTASAYNEQFF; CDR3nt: TGTGCCAGCAGGCTTACAGCAAGCGCCTACAATGAGCAGTTCTTC
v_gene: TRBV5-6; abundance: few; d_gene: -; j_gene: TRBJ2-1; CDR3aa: CASSVGWGNEQFF; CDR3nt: TGTGCCAGCAGCGTTGGCTGGGGCAATGAGCAGTTCTTC
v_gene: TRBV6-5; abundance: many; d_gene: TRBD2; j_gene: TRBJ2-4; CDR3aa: CASSYSIGRGAGFENIQYF; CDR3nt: TGTGCCAGCAGTTACTCGATTGGACGGGGAGCGGGATTTGAAAACATTCAGTACTTC
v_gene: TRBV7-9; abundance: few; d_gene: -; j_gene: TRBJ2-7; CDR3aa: CASSLAWRGGEQYF; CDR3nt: TGTGCCAGCAGCTTAGCGTGGAGGGGAGGCGAGCAGTACTTC
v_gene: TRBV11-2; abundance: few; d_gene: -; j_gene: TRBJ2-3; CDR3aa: CASSAPGGARRTDTQYF; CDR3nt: TGTGCCAGCAGCGCACCTGGGGGTGCTAGGCGCACAGATACGCAGTATTTT
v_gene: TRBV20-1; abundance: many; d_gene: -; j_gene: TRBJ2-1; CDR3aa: CSPLNEQFF; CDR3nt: TGCAGTCCACTCAATGAGCAGTTCTTC
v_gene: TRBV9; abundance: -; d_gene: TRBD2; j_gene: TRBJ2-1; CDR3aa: CASSPLVAGEHEQFF; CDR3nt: TGTGCCAGCAGCCCCCTGGTAGCGGGAGAGCATGAGCAGTTCTTC
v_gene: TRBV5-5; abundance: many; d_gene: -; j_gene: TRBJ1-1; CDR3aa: CASSLPVLNTEAFF; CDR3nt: TGTGCCAGCAGCCTCCCAGTTTTGAACACTGAAGCTTTCTTT
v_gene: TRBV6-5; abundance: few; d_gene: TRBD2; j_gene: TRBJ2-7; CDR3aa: CASSYTSGGYEQYF; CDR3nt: TGTGCCAGCAGTTACACTAGCGGGGGATACGAGCAGTACTTC
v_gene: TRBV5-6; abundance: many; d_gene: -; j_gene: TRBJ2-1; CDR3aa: CASSSDSYNEQFF; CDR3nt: TGTGCCAGCAGCTCCGATTCCTACAATGAGCAGTTCTTC
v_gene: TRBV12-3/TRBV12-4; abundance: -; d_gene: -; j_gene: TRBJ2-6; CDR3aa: CASSTRQSAHSGANVLTF; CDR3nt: TGTGCCAGCAGTACCAGACAGTCGGCTCACTCTGGGGCCAACGTCCTGACTTTC
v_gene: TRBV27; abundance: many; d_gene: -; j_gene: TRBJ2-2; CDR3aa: CASGQIPNTGELFF; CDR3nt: TGTGCCAGCGGACAGATACCGAACACCGGGGAGCTGTTTTTT
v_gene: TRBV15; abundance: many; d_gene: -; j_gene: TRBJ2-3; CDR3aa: CATSRLKGATDTQYF; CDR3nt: TGTGCCACCAGCAGATTAAAAGGGGCCACAGATACGCAGTATTTT
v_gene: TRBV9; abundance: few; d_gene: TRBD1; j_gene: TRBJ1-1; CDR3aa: CASSGQGLNTEAFF; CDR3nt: TGTGCCAGCAGCGGACAGGGCCTAAACACTGAAGCTTTCTTT
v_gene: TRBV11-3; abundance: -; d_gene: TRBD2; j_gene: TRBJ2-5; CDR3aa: CASSSRGASGYQETQYF; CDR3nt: TGTGCCAGCAGCTCTAGGGGGGCTAGCGGGTACCAAGAGACCCAGTACTTC
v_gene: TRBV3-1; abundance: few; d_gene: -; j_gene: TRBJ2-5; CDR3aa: CAILVDQETQYF; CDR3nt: TGTGCCATCTTGGTAGATCAAGAGACCCAGTACTTC
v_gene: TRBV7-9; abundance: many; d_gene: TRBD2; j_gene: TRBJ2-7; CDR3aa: CASTWTSGDYEQYF; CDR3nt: TGTGCCAGCACCTGGACTAGCGGAGACTACGAGCAGTACTTC
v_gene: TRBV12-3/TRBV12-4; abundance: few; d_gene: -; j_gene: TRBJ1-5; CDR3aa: CASSFQDGHQPQHF; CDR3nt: TGTGCCAGCAGTTTCCAGGACGGTCATCAGCCCCAGCATTTT
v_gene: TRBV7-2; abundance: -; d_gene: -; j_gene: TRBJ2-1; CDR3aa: CASRSLSAMEGQFF; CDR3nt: TGTGCCAGCAGATCTCTGTCGGCAATGGAAGGGCAGTTCTTC
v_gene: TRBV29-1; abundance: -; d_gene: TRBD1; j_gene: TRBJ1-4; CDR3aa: CSVEEAGTGSPKLFF; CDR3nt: TGCAGCGTTGAAGAGGCCGGGACAGGGAGCCCCAAACTGTTTTTT
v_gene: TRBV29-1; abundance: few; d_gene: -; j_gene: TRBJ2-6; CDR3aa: CSALPSSGANVLTF; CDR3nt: TGCAGCGCCCTGCCGAGCTCTGGGGCCAACGTCCTGACTTTC
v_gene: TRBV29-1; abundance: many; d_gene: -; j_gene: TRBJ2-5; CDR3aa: CSVQGQGETQYF; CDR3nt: TGCAGCGTCCAGGGTCAAGGGGAGACCCAGTACTTC
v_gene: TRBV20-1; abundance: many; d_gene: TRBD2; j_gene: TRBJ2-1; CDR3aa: CSARSPSGSRGNEQFF; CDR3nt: TGCAGTGCTCGATCCCCTAGCGGGAGTCGAGGCAATGAGCAGTTCTTC
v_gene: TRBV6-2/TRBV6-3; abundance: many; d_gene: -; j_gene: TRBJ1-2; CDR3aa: CASSYSPGASYGYTF; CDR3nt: TGTGCCAGCAGTTACTCCCCAGGGGCGAGCTATGGCTACACCTTC
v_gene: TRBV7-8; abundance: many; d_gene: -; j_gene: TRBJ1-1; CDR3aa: CASSLFRATEEAFF; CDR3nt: TGTGCCAGCAGCTTATTCCGGGCAACGGAAGAAGCTTTCTTT
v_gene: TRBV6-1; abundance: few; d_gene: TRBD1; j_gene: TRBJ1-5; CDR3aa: CASSGTGGDQPQHF; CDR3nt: TGTGCCAGCAGTGGGACAGGAGGAGATCAGCCCCAGCATTTT
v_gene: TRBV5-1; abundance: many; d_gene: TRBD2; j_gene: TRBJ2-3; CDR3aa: CASSLGPSGSTADTQYF; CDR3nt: TGCGCCAGCAGCTTGGGACCAAGCGGGAGTACGGCAGATACGCAGTATTTT
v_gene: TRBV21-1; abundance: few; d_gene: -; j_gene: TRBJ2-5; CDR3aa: CASSTRDSQETQYF; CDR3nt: TGTGCCAGCAGCACCCGGGACAGCCAAGAGACCCAGTACTTC
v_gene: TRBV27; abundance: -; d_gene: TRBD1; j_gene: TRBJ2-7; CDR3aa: CASSRGTGSYEQYF; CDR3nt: TGTGCCAGCAGTCGAGGGACAGGCTCCTACGAGCAGTACTTC
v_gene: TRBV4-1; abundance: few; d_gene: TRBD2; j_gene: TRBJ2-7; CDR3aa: CASSPRLAGTPYEQYF; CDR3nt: TGCGCCAGCAGCCCGAGACTAGCAGGAACCCCCTACGAGCAGTACTTC
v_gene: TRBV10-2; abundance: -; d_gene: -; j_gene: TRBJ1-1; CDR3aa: CASMFVTEAFF; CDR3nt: TGCGCCAGCATGTTCGTCACTGAAGCTTTCTTT